Following are 31 T cell receptor beta chains from one sample sequenced in a study of type 1 regulatory T cells. These receptors' antigens are unknown. TCRdb reanalysed the reads using MiXCR and keeps one entry per CDR3 protein. Seen here are about 42,000 distinct CDR3 sequences, more than 10% observed once, and the top ten hold approximately 8%. What was sequenced was cultured non-Tr1 T cells, either the whole culture or a sorted T cell fraction (not recorded which). Every receptor here comes from a human donor in good health.

This clonotype was observed many times. The V and J genes are TRBV5-1 and TRBJ1-4; D is perhaps TRBD1 (5 bases). Trimming removed 3 bases at V and 7 bases at J, with 13 bases between. Germline CDR1 and CDR2: SGHRS and YFSETQ. The CDR3 is 14 residues long. The CDR3 DNA is TGCGCCAGCAGCTGGGGGGGGTCAAGTGAAAAACTGTTTTTT. It yields the protein CASSWGGSSEKLFF.

This clonotype was observed at least ten times. This sequence joins TRBV7-8 and TRBJ1-2; 7 bases are shared with TRBD1. Germline CDR1 and CDR2: SGHVS and FQNEAQ. V trimming: 5 bases; J trimming: 4 bases; junction bases outside the gene matches: 4. The CDR3 extends over 13 amino acids. The CDR3 loop reads CASSETGLYGYTF. CDR3 DNA: TGTGCCAGCAGCGAGACAGGGCTCTATGGCTACACCTTC.

This clonotype occurred many times. J is TRBJ1-5 and V is TRBV20-1; D ambiguous. The germline V gene encodes CDR1 DFQATT and CDR2 SNEGSKA (reference sequence). The CDR3 contains 14 residues. Trimming stripped 6 bases from V and 7 bases from J, with 19 bases between. In nucleotides, the CDR3 is TGCAGTGCGAGCGTAACGGGAGGCGGGCAGCCCCAGCATTTT. It specifies CSASVTGGGQPQHF.

This chain joins TRBV4-2 and TRBJ2-2; TRBD2 is a possible D gene (5 bases). There are 16 residues in the CDR3. Trimming removed 4 bases at V and 2 bases at J, with 14 bases between. From germline, CDR1 is LGHNA and CDR2 YNFKEQ. The CDR3: CASSLFTGSNTGELFF. The DNA of the CDR3 is TGTGCCAGCAGCCTCTTCACGGGAAGTAACACCGGGGAGCTGTTTTTT.

This clonotype has a handful of counts. The rearrangement joins TRBV7-8 to TRBJ2-3; TRBD2 matches 11 bases. CDR1 is SGHVS, CDR2 FQNEAQ, per germline. V lost 5 bases, J lost 6 bases, and 10 bases stayed unmatched. This CDR3 is built from 16 residues. The CDR3 region is CASSLRTSGWEDTQYF. The CDR3 coding sequence is TGTGCCAGCAGCCTACGGACTAGCGGGTGGGAGGATACGCAGTATTTT. The full variable domain, rest sourced from reference TRBV7-8 and TRBJ2-3, is GAGVSQSPRYKVAKRGQDVALRCDPISGHVSLFWYQQALGQGPEFLTYFQNEAQLDKSGLPSDRFFAERPEGSVSTLKIQRTQQEDSAVYLCASSLRTSGWEDTQYFGPGTRLTVL.

V usage is TRBV4-3 and J usage is TRBJ2-1, with a possible D match to TRBD1 (8 bases). This CDR3 comprises 14 residues. V was trimmed by 0 bases and J by 7 bases, leaving 10 bases between them. CDR1 LGHNA and CDR2 YSLEER come from the germline V gene. CDR3 in amino acids: CASSQEQGGNEQFF. CDR3 in DNA: TGCGCCAGCAGCCAAGAACAGGGGGGGAATGAGCAGTTCTTC.

This sequence joins TRBV9 and TRBJ2-5; perhaps D is TRBD1 or TRBD2 (6 bases each). The CDR3 is 16 residues long. V lost 3 bases and J 5 bases, leaving 20 bases between the germline ends. Per germline, CDR1 SGDLS and CDR2 YYNGEE. CDR3 nucleotides: TGTGCCAGCAGCGAACAGGGTGGAGGGGTAGCGGAGACCCAGTACTTC. Translation gives CASSEQGGGVAETQYF.

V and J are TRBV5-1 and TRBJ2-7; D perhaps matches TRBD1 (6 bases). The CDR3 has 15 amino acids. Germline CDR1 and CDR2: SGHRS and YFSETQ. Trimming took off 4 bases at V and 5 bases at J, with 19 bases between the two ends. The CDR3 region has the DNA TGCGCCAGCAGCATGGGACATCCGAAGGCGGACGAGCAGTACTTC. Translation: CASSMGHPKADEQYF.

This clonotype was found many times. This chain connects TRBV7-8 to TRBJ1-1; TRBD1 matches at 9 bases. Germline CDR1 is SGHVS and CDR2 is FQNEAQ. The CDR3 extends over 14 amino acids. J gave up 4 bases and V 5 bases, and 5 bases lay outside the gene matches. The CDR3 reads CASSPRDRATEAFF. The CDR3 nucleotides read TGTGCCAGCAGCCCCAGGGACAGGGCCACTGAAGCTTTCTTT. The whole variable domain, remainder taken from reference TRBV7-8 and TRBJ1-1, is GAGVSQSPRYKVAKRGQDVALRCDPISGHVSLFWYQQALGQGPEFLTYFQNEAQLDKSGLPSDRFFAERPEGSVSTLKIQRTQQEDSAVYLCASSPRDRATEAFFGQGTRLTVV.

This clonotype came up many times. In DNA form, the CDR3 reads TGCGCCAGCAGCACCGGGACTAGCAGGAACACCGGGGAGCTGTTTTTT. This codes for CASSTGTSRNTGELFF. This chain links TRBV5-1 with TRBJ2-2; 9 nucleotides line up with TRBD2. The CDR3 runs to 16 residues. Trimming cost V 4 bases and J 1 base; bases outside gene matches: 5. Germline CDR1 reads SGHRS; CDR2 reads YFSETQ.

This clonotype was observed a few times. A read error may be the cause here, since a much bigger clone is one base away. The rearrangement joins TRBV7-9 to TRBJ2-1; D is undetermined. The DNA matches TRBJ2-7 better at its end, which makes the J call doubtful. The CDR3 totals 13 residues. Germline CDR1 reads SEHNR; CDR2 reads FQNEAQ (reference sequence). In DNA, the CDR3 is TGTGCCAGCACCAAAACCCCGGCCAATGAGCAGTACTTC. Residues: CASTKTPANEQYF.

This clonotype came up many times. The gene calls are TRBV28 and TRBJ1-2; a weak D match, TRBD1 (5 bases). CDR1 MDHEN and CDR2 SYDVKM come from the germline V gene. Between the trimmed V and J ends, which lost 5 bases and 4 bases, there was a span of 20 bases. The CDR3 totals 16 residues. CDR3 nucleotides: TGTGCCAGCAGTCCCCATGGGACGGGAGATGGCTATGGCTACACCTTC. Protein product: CASSPHGTGDGYGYTF.

The sample holds a few counts of this clonotype. This chain uses TRBV7-9 with TRBJ2-2; TRBD1 is a possible D gene (5 bases). Looked up from germline, CDR1 is SEHNR and CDR2 is FQNEAQ (reference sequence). Trimming took 1 base from V and 6 from J, leaving 12 bases between them. This CDR3 comprises 15 residues. DNA for the CDR3: TGTGCCAGCAGCTTAGACTCAGGGAAGGCCGGGGAGCTGTTTTTT. It yields the protein CASSLDSGKAGELFF.

The genes are TRBV29-1 and TRBJ2-5; TRBD1 matches at 9 bases. This CDR3 is built from 13 residues. The ends lost 6 bases at V and 5 bases at J; junction bases unmatched: 7. Germline V gene lookup returns CDR1 SQVTM and CDR2 ANQGSEA. CDR3 residues: CSVRDREGETQYF. CDR3 in DNA: TGCAGCGTAAGGGACAGGGAGGGGGAGACCCAGTACTTC.

This clonotype was observed many times. V gene TRBV2 combines with J gene TRBJ1-5; possibly TRBD1 for D (5 bases). Germline CDR1 and CDR2: SNHLY and FYNNEI. The CDR3 consists of 13 residues. Deletions cut 8 bases from V and 5 bases from J, with 13 bases between. CDR3 protein: CASSAGRDQPQHF. The CDR3 coding sequence is TGTGCCAGCTCGGCAGGGAGGGATCAGCCCCAGCATTTT.

CDR3 DNA: TGTGCCAGCAGCTCCTTTCACAAGGGGGAGACCCAGTACTTC. Protein product: CASSSFHKGETQYF. V gene TRBV7-2 combines with J gene TRBJ2-5; D is possibly TRBD1 (5 bases). From germline, CDR1 is SGHTA and CDR2 FQGNSA. The CDR3 covers 14 residues. Trimming removed 4 bases at V and 5 bases at J, with 14 bases between.

This clonotype was seen many times. This chain joins TRBV20-1 and TRBJ2-1, with D perhaps TRBD2 (5 bases). The germline V gene encodes CDR1 DFQATT and CDR2 SNEGSKA (reference sequence). The CDR3 extends over 13 amino acids. V shed 3 bases and J shed 10 bases, with 16 bases lying between them. This CDR3 reads CSASPQNRLEQFF. The DNA for the CDR3 is TGCAGTGCTAGTCCCCAAAATAGACTAGAGCAGTTCTTC.

This chain links TRBV10-3 with TRBJ1-1; 8 bases map to TRBD1. Trimming cost V 2 bases and J 7 bases; bases outside gene matches: 15. This CDR3 spans 17 amino acids. Per the germline V gene, CDR1 is ENHRY and CDR2 is SYGVKD. As DNA, the CDR3 is TGTGCCATCAGTGAGGGGACAGGTGGAGGGCGGTTTATTGAAGCTTTCTTT. Protein: CAISEGTGGGRFIEAFF.

This clonotype was detected ten times or more. The chain employs TRBV7-8 and TRBJ2-1, with 10 bases lining up with TRBD2. J was trimmed by 12 bases and V by 4 bases; bases with no gene match: 6. From germline, CDR1 is SGHVS and CDR2 FQNEAQ. This CDR3 has 13 amino acids. The CDR3 loop is CASSSSSGSGQFF. The CDR3 DNA is TGTGCCAGCAGCTCGTCTAGCGGGAGTGGGCAGTTCTTC.

This clonotype was detected only a few times. This sequence joins TRBV5-1 and TRBJ2-5; D may be TRBD2 (6 bases). The germline V gene encodes CDR1 SGHRS and CDR2 YFSETQ. This CDR3 has 14 amino acids. V gave up 4 bases and J gave up 2 bases, with 12 bases separating them. The chain's CDR3 is CASSPGSGQETQYF. CDR3 DNA sequence: TGCGCCAGCAGCCCAGGGAGCGGGCAAGAGACCCAGTACTTC.

This clonotype was counted at least ten times. V gene TRBV7-8 combines with J gene TRBJ1-6; the D gene is possibly TRBD1 (6 bases). The CDR3 loop spans 13 amino acids. Germline values: CDR1 SGHVS, CDR2 FQNEAQ. V dropped 2 bases and J dropped 11 bases, with 10 bases sitting between them. The CDR3 nucleotides are TGTGCCAGCAGCTTAAGTCAGGGGACACCCCTCCACTTT. It encodes CASSLSQGTPLHF.

This clonotype has ten or more counts. The rearrangement links TRBV6-1 to TRBJ2-7; maybe TRBD1 (6 bases). V lost 4 bases and J 7 bases, leaving 14 bases between the germline ends. CDR1 and CDR2 from the germline V gene are MNHNS and SASEGT. CDR3 length: 13 amino acids. The CDR3 loop reads CASSADSHREQYF. CDR3 coding DNA: TGTGCCAGCAGTGCGGACAGTCATAGAGAGCAGTACTTC.

In regard to this clonotype: A single base separates this from a much larger clone, so it may be a read error. The V gene is TRBV10-3, the J gene TRBJ2-7; D is uncertain. From germline, CDR1 is ENHRY and CDR2 SYGVKD. The CDR3 runs to 12 residues. CDR3 coding DNA: TGTGCCATCAGTGAAGTTGCCTACGAGCAGTGCTTC. This translates into CAISEVAYEQCF.

This clonotype occurred many times. V is TRBV29-1 and J is TRBJ1-2; 8 bases line up with TRBD1. This CDR3 comprises 13 residues. CDR1 is SQVTM, CDR2 ANQGSEA, per germline. V lost 6 bases to trimming and J lost 1 base; unmatched junction nucleotides: 4. DNA of the CDR3: TGCAGCGTGGTACAGGGGGATAACTATGGCTACACCTTC. It translates to CSVVQGDNYGYTF.

This clonotype was seen many times. The genes are TRBV5-1 and TRBJ2-2; D not resolved. This CDR3 is built from 14 residues. The germline V and J ends were trimmed by 5 bases and 5 bases, with 13 bases remaining between them. CDR1 and CDR2 from the germline V gene are SGHRS and YFSETQ. The CDR3 protein is CASRPGFQTGELFF. The CDR3 DNA reads TGCGCCAGCAGGCCTGGGTTCCAAACCGGGGAGCTGTTTTTT.

There are a few counts of this clonotype. The rearrangement joins TRBV4-1 to TRBJ1-1; D remains unclear. Per the germline V gene, CDR1 is MGHRA and CDR2 is YSYEKL. With 0 bases removed from V and 5 bases from J, the gap between germline ends came to 7 bases. The length of the CDR3 is 13 residues. For the CDR3, the DNA is TGCGCCAGCAGCCAAGACGTCGGGACTGAAGCTTTCTTT. Protein product: CASSQDVGTEAFF.

This clonotype was detected many times. CDR3 amino acids: CSARTGVGTEAFF. CDR3 nucleotide sequence: TGCAGTGCTAGAACAGGTGTGGGCACTGAAGCTTTCTTT. This chain links TRBV20-1 with TRBJ1-1; tentative D call: TRBD1 (5 bases). This CDR3 has 13 amino acids. V lost 2 bases and J lost 4, with 11 bases in between. CDR1 DFQATT and CDR2 SNEGSKA come from the germline V gene (reference sequence).

This clonotype was recorded a few times. This chain joins TRBV5-1 and TRBJ2-1; D is perhaps TRBD1 or TRBD2 (6 bases each). Germline CDR1 is SGHRS and CDR2 is YFSETQ. V was shortened by 3 bases and J by 8 bases, with 21 bases between the two germline ends. This CDR3 contains 16 residues. CDR3 in amino acids: CASSSFTGYRGDEQFF. In nucleotides, the CDR3 is TGCGCCAGCAGCTCCTTCACAGGGTACCGCGGGGATGAGCAGTTCTTC.

The chain recombines TRBV7-9 with TRBJ2-3; 8 bases are a match to TRBD2. Trimming at V came to 7 bases and at J to 5 bases, leaving 11 bases not matched to a gene. Germline lookup yields CDR1 SEHNR and CDR2 FQNEAQ (reference sequence). The CDR3 consists of 15 residues. CDR3 nucleotide sequence: TGTGCCAGCACCCCGGGAGGGGTCCACGGAGATACGCAGTATTTT. Protein product: CASTPGGVHGDTQYF.

V usage is TRBV20-1 and J usage is TRBJ2-7, with 11 nucleotides matching TRBD2. The CDR3 spans 14 residues. The ends lost 6 bases at V and 6 bases at J; junction bases unmatched: 10. Germline V CDR1 and CDR2: DFQATT, SNEGSKA (reference sequence). The CDR3 DNA sequence: TGCAGTGCCACCACTAGCGGGAGATCAGGCGAGCAGTACTTC. It specifies CSATTSGRSGEQYF.

In its sample, this clonotype was seen many times. The rearrangement uses TRBV20-1 and TRBJ1-2; D may be TRBD1 (5 bases). CDR3 size: 13 residues. Germline V gene data show CDR1 as DFQATT and CDR2 as SNEGSKA (reference sequence). Trimming took 3 bases from V and 3 from J, leaving 11 bases between them. The CDR3 nucleotides read TGCAGTGCTAGTGACAGCCTTTACTATGGCTACACCTTC. Protein sequence: CSASDSLYYGYTF.